One TCR beta chain is described in this entry. Trimming pared 5 bases from V and 0 bases from J, leaving 14 bases between. The CDR3 length is 15 residues. Germline V gene lookup returns CDR1 MDHEN and CDR2 SYDVKM. This sample stems from a study of T cell changes during pregnancy in multiple sclerosis. Measured with immunoSEQ multiplex PCR; TCRdb has only the in-frame clones, and not every one. The sample contains 70,000 to 80,000 clones, over 80% of which appear only once. The specimen was peripheral blood, collected in the first trimester of pregnancy. The TCR was taken from a female donor with multiple sclerosis, enrolled in a pregnancy study. V is TRBV28 and J is TRBJ2-7, with a weak D call TRBD1 (6 bases). The chain's CDR3 is CASSPPGVSSYEQYF. In DNA form, the CDR3 reads TGTGCCAGCAGTCCTCCAGGGGTTAGCTCCTACGAGCAGTACTTC.